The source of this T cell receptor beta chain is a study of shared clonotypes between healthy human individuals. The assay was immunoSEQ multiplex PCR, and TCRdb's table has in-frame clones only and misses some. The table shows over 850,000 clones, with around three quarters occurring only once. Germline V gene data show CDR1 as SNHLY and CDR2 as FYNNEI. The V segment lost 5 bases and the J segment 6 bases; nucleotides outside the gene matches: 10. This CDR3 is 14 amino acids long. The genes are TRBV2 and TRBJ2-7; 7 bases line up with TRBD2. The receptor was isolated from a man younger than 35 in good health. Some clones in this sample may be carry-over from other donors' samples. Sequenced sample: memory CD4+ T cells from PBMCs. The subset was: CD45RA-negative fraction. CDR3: CASSKSGAGFEQYF. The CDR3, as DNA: TGTGCCAGCAGTAAAAGCGGGGCAGGGTTCGAGCAGTACTTC. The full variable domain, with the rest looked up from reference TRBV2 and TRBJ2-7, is EPEVTQTPSHQVTQMGQEVILRCVPISNHLYFYWYRQILGQKVEFLVSFYNNEISEKSEIFDDQFSVERPDGSNFTLKIRSTKLEDSAMYFCASSKSGAGFEQYFGPGTRLTVT.